These 30 T cell receptor beta chains share one sample of origin, sequenced in a study of blood T cell repertoires in COVID-19. Libraries were prepared by immunoSEQ multiplex PCR; TCRdb keeps only in-frame clonotypes and omits some of them. Among some 210,000 clones listed, approximately 85% were seen once. The specimen was peripheral blood. The origin of the receptors is a woman aged 70-85 years with active or convalescent COVID-19.

In nucleotides, the CDR3 is TGTGCCAGCAGTCGGGACAGTAGCTCCTATAATTCACCCCTCCACTTT. This sequence encodes CASSRDSSSYNSPLHF. The V and J genes are TRBV2 and TRBJ1-6; 7 bases fit TRBD1. This CDR3 is built from 16 residues. CDR1 SNHLY and CDR2 FYNNEI come from the germline V gene. V shed 5 bases and J 0 bases; nucleotides not matched to a gene: 4.

The chain recombines TRBV19 with TRBJ2-7, with D tentatively TRBD2 (6 bases). From germline, CDR1 is LNHDA and CDR2 SQIVND (reference sequence). The length of the CDR3 is 14 residues. V dropped 7 bases and J dropped 2 bases, with 15 bases sitting between them. The CDR3 region is CASTLGRNTYEQYF. DNA for the CDR3: TGTGCCAGTACCTTGGGGAGGAACACCTACGAGCAGTACTTC.

J is TRBJ2-5 and V is TRBV2; 9 bases line up with TRBD2. With 3 bases clipped from V and 2 bases from J, the junction kept 4 bases outside the gene matches. Per the germline V gene, CDR1 is SNHLY and CDR2 is FYNNEI. This CDR3 spans 15 amino acids. The chain's CDR3 is CASSETSGTQETQYF. CDR3 nucleotides: TGTGCCAGCAGTGAGACTAGCGGCACTCAAGAGACCCAGTACTTC.

This chain connects TRBV3-1 (or the pseudogene TRBV3-2) to TRBJ2-5, with D possibly being TRBD2 (5 bases). Germline V gene sequence: CDR1 LGHDT, CDR2 YNNKEL (reference sequence). The CDR3 loop spans 17 amino acids. The ends were cut back, 1 base at V and 2 bases at J, with 17 bases in the middle. The CDR3: CASSQADEGMIQETQYF. The DNA of the CDR3 is TGTGCCAGCAGCCAAGCCGATGAGGGTATGATACAAGAGACCCAGTACTTC.

This clone was seen just once. CDR3 amino acids: CASSNLAGAGDNEQFF. The CDR3 bases are TGTGCCAGCAGCAATCTAGCGGGAGCGGGTGACAATGAGCAGTTCTTC. The chain recombines TRBV21-1 with TRBJ2-1; the table assigns TRBD2, which was not confirmed against the DNA. TRBV21-1 is shown as a pseudogene. The CDR3 is made up of 16 amino acids.

The chain recombines TRBV6-2 or TRBV6-3 with TRBJ2-2, with 12 bases that match TRBD2. V dropped 5 bases and J dropped 4; count of bases not matched to a gene: 14. CDR1 MNHEY and CDR2 SVGEGT come from the germline V gene. The CDR3 length is 19 residues. In DNA form, the CDR3 reads TGTGCCAGCAGTCCCTTGACTAGCGGGAGTCCGGCGGGCACCGGGGAGCTGTTTTTT. Its translation is CASSPLTSGSPAGTGELFF.

The sample holds a few counts of this clone. V usage is TRBV19 and J usage is TRBJ1-2; 7 bases are a match to TRBD1. Looked up from germline, CDR1 is LNHDA and CDR2 is SQIVND (reference sequence). V trimming: 1 base; J trimming: 8 bases; junction bases outside the gene matches: 4. CDR3 length: 13 amino acids. The CDR3 sequence is CASSIGDRGGYTF. The DNA of the CDR3 is TGTGCCAGTAGTATAGGGGACAGAGGAGGCTACACCTTC.

The chain links TRBV24-1 to TRBJ2-1, with 7 bases lining up with TRBD2. V shed 4 bases, J shed 12 bases, and the junction held 8 bases outside the gene matches. The CDR3 runs to 13 residues. CDR1 is KGHDR and CDR2 is SFDVKD in the germline V gene. DNA of the CDR3: TGTGCCACCAGTGACCAGATTGGGGGGGGGCAGTTCTTC. This sequence encodes CATSDQIGGGQFF.

The V call is TRBV19, the J call TRBJ2-1, with a tentative D call TRBD2 (7 bases). The ends were cut back, 6 bases at V and 2 bases at J, with 14 bases in the middle. This CDR3 is built from 15 residues. CDR1 is LNHDA and CDR2 is SQIVND in the germline V gene (reference sequence). Here the CDR3 DNA reads TGTGCCAGTAGACAGGGCGGGAGACCCTACAATGAGCAGTTCTTC. This sequence encodes CASRQGGRPYNEQFF.

Notes on this clone: The sample contains more than one DNA sequence encoding this CDR3. The chain recombines TRBV2 with TRBJ2-1; TRBD2 matches at 8 bases. The ends lost 5 bases at V and 3 bases at J; junction bases unmatched: 6. The CDR3 runs to 15 residues. CDR1 and CDR2 from the germline V gene are SNHLY and FYNNEI. CDR3 region: CASSPSGRGYNEQFF. CDR3 in DNA: TGTGCCAGCAGTCCCAGCGGGAGAGGCTACAATGAGCAGTTCTTC.

The chain uses TRBV5-6 and TRBJ2-7, with 7 bases matching TRBD1. V lost 3 bases, J lost 3 bases, and 6 bases stayed unmatched. CDR1 and CDR2 from the germline V gene are SGHDT and YYEEEE. The CDR3 is 14 residues long. The CDR3 protein is CASSYGQANYEQYF. CDR3 nucleotide sequence: TGTGCCAGCAGCTACGGACAGGCGAACTACGAGCAGTACTTC. The complete variable domain, with remaining parts taken from reference TRBV5-6 and TRBJ2-7, reads DAGVTQSPTHLIKTRGQQVTLRCSPKSGHDTVSWYQQALGQGPQFIFQYYEEEERQRGNFPDRFSGHQFPNYSSELNVNALLLGDSALYLCASSYGQANYEQYFGPGTRLTVT.

The chain employs TRBV10-3 and TRBJ1-3; TRBD1 is a possible D gene (5 bases). Germline V lookup: CDR1 ENHRY, CDR2 SYGVKD. The CDR3 spans 12 residues. The V end was cut by 5 bases, the J end by 8 bases, with 10 bases between. CDR3 DNA sequence: TGTGCCATCAGTACGGCGGGGGACACCATATATTTT. Its protein is CAISTAGDTIYF.

The chain combines TRBV5-4 with TRBJ1-1, with D unclear. V was shortened by 4 bases and J by 0 bases, with 13 bases between the two germline ends. There are 15 residues in the CDR3. Germline-derived CDR1 and CDR2 are SGHNT and YYREEE (reference sequence). The CDR3 nucleotides are TGTGCCAGCAGCCCGTTCACAGTCTTGAACACTGAAGCTTTCTTT. Residues: CASSPFTVLNTEAFF.

The chain recombines TRBV2 with TRBJ2-3, with a weak D call TRBD2 (6 bases). The germline V gene encodes CDR1 SNHLY and CDR2 FYNNEI. Between the trimmed V and J ends, which lost 7 bases and 3 bases, there was a span of 17 bases. The CDR3 sequence is 15 residues long. This CDR3 reads CASNSGGIGTDTQYF. CDR3 coding DNA: TGTGCCAGCAATTCCGGCGGGATAGGGACAGATACGCAGTATTTT.

The chain employs TRBV3-1 (or the pseudogene TRBV3-2) and TRBJ2-1; TRBD2 aligns across 10 bases. The CDR3 is made up of 16 amino acids. Germline CDR1 and CDR2: LGHDT and YNNKEL (reference sequence). Unmatched junction bases numbered 6, after V lost 1 base and J lost 6 bases. CDR3 DNA: TGTGCCAGCAGCCAAGGGCCTAGCGGGAGCGGCAATGAGCAGTTCTTC. It translates to CASSQGPSGSGNEQFF.

This sequence joins TRBV12-3 or TRBV12-4 and TRBJ1-2, with 8 positions matching TRBD1. The V gene end was trimmed by 6 bases and the J gene end by 8 bases; junction bases not matched to a gene: 8. The CDR3 totals 13 residues. The DNA of the CDR3 is TGTGCCAGCAGAGGACAGGGATCTGGCGGCTACACCTTC. This translates into CASRGQGSGGYTF.

The chain joins TRBV10-2 to TRBJ2-1, with 7 bases lining up with TRBD1. This CDR3 region has 16 residues. V gave up 6 bases and J gave up 0 bases; unmatched junction bases: 8. Germline values: CDR1 WSHSY, CDR2 SAAADI. CDR3 sequence: CASRLQGMSSYNEQFF. The CDR3 nucleotides read TGCGCCAGCAGACTACAGGGGATGAGCTCCTACAATGAGCAGTTCTTC.

This chain uses TRBV9 with TRBJ2-3; D possibly corresponds to TRBD2 (5 bases). The V and J ends lost 4 bases and 0 bases respectively, with 15 bases between them. Germline values: CDR1 SGDLS, CDR2 YYNGEE. There are 16 residues in the CDR3. DNA of the CDR3: TGTGCCAGCAGCCTTCGGACTGGAACTAGCACAGATACGCAGTATTTT. This encodes CASSLRTGTSTDTQYF.

The chain uses TRBV27 and TRBJ2-1, with D perhaps matching TRBD2 (7 bases). The CDR3 runs to 16 residues. Germline V gene sequence: CDR1 MNHEY, CDR2 SMNVEV (reference sequence). Deletions cut 6 bases from V and 5 bases from J, with 20 bases between. Here the CDR3 reads CASRLLGGAPHNEQFF. Here the CDR3 DNA reads TGTGCCAGCAGGTTACTAGGGGGGGCCCCCCACAATGAGCAGTTCTTC.

Only one count was recorded for this clone. The J gene is TRBJ2-2, the V gene TRBV27; 10 positions match TRBD2. The J segment lost 3 bases and the V segment lost 5 bases, leaving 6 bases of the junction unmatched. Germline CDR1 and CDR2: MNHEY and SMNVEV (reference sequence). The CDR3 contains 16 residues. The CDR3 DNA is TGTGCCAGCAGTCCTAGCGGGAGTATCGACACCGGGGAGCTGTTTTTT. Translation gives CASSPSGSIDTGELFF.

This rearrangement joins TRBV5-1 to TRBJ2-7, with TRBD2 matching over 13 bases. With 4 bases clipped from V and 2 bases from J, the junction kept 9 bases outside the gene matches. CDR3 length equals 17 residues. Germline V gene sequence: CDR1 SGHRS, CDR2 YFSETQ. Here the CDR3 reads CASSRGLAGVIPYEQYF. For the CDR3, the DNA is TGCGCCAGCAGCCGTGGACTAGCGGGAGTCATCCCCTACGAGCAGTACTTC.

The J gene is TRBJ2-7, the V gene TRBV20-1; possibly TRBD1 for D (6 bases). This CDR3 region has 11 residues. With 6 bases removed from V and 3 bases from J, the gap between germline ends came to 9 bases. The germline gives CDR1 DFQATT, CDR2 SNEGSKA (reference sequence). CDR3 loop: CSAKQGYEQYF. The CDR3 region has the DNA TGCAGTGCCAAACAGGGCTACGAGCAGTACTTC.

The chain uses TRBV5-1 and TRBJ2-1, with a possible D match to TRBD2 (7 bases). The ends were cut back, 4 bases at V and 10 bases at J, with 15 bases in the middle. The V gene's germline CDR1 is SGHRS and CDR2 YFSETQ. There are 13 residues in the CDR3. The CDR3 spells CASSPAGAREQFF. CDR3 DNA: TGCGCCAGCAGCCCCGCGGGGGCGCGGGAGCAGTTCTTC. Supplemented by reference TRBV5-1 and TRBJ2-1, the full variable domain reads KAGVTQTPRYLIKTRGQQVTLSCSPISGHRSVSWYQQTPGQGLQFLFEYFSETQRNKGNFPGRFSGRQFSNSRSEMNVSTLELGDSALYLCASSPAGAREQFFGPGTRLTVL.

CDR3 protein: CASSETSGSSQQFF. CDR3 in DNA: TGTGCCAGCAGTGAGACTAGCGGGAGTTCTCAGCAGTTCTTC. V gene TRBV2 combines with J gene TRBJ2-1, with TRBD2 matching 12 bases. Per germline, CDR1 SNHLY and CDR2 FYNNEI. V lost 3 bases, J lost 11 bases, and 5 bases stayed unmatched. The CDR3 contains 14 residues.

The chain uses TRBV5-4 and TRBJ2-5; D unresolved. This CDR3 contains 14 residues. With 0 bases removed from V and 3 bases from J, the gap between germline ends came to 9 bases. Germline-derived CDR1 and CDR2 are SGHNT and YYREEE (reference sequence). Written as DNA, the CDR3 is TGTGCCAGCAGCTTGGGTTCGGTAAAAGAGACCCAGTACTTC. Its translation: CASSLGSVKETQYF.

This chain's CDR3 is CASSPPGGSHEQYF. DNA of the CDR3: TGTGCCAGCAGCCCTCCGGGCGGGAGCCACGAGCAGTACTTC. The rearrangement links TRBV21-1 to TRBJ2-7; TRBD2, the table's D call, was not compared with the DNA. TRBV21-1 is described as a pseudogene. The CDR3 runs 14 residues.

The table lists this clone with a count of one. This rearrangement joins TRBV4-1 to TRBJ2-3, with 11 positions matching TRBD2. Trimming took 4 bases from V and 7 from J; bases not matched to a gene: 13. CDR1 and CDR2 (germline): MGHRA, YSYEKL. The CDR3 length is 17 residues. The CDR3 coding sequence is TGCGCCAGCAGCCCCCGGGGTAGCGGGAGGGATGGACATACGCAGTATTTT. Translating it yields CASSPRGSGRDGHTQYF.

The chain combines TRBV20-1 with TRBJ2-2; TRBD1 might be the D (5 bases). The CDR3 totals 11 residues. Germline V gene lookup returns CDR1 DFQATT and CDR2 SNEGSKA (reference sequence). V was cut by 1 base and J by 8 bases, with 5 bases left in between. The CDR3 DNA reads TGCAGTGCTAGAGGGACAGGGGAGCTGTTTTTT. Translation gives CSARGTGELFF.

The chain uses TRBV6-5 and TRBJ2-5; TRBD1 is a possible D gene (6 bases). Germline assignment: CDR1 MNHEY and CDR2 SVGAGI. The length of the CDR3 is 13 residues. The V and J ends lost 7 bases and 0 bases respectively, with 9 bases between them. The CDR3 here is CASMDRDQETQYF. The CDR3 DNA reads TGTGCCAGCATGGACAGAGACCAAGAGACCCAGTACTTC.

The gene calls are TRBV9 and TRBJ2-3; 7 nucleotides align to TRBD2. The CDR3 covers 20 residues. The germline CDR1 and CDR2 sequences are SGDLS and YYNGEE. Trimming at V came to 0 bases and at J to 5 bases, leaving 21 bases not matched to a gene. Here the CDR3 DNA reads TGTGCCAGCAGCGTAGCTGTTGCCCCAGGTAGCGGGTTCTCGCTAGATACGCAGTATTTT. Its protein product is CASSVAVAPGSGFSLDTQYF.